These T cell receptor beta chains were read from a single sample in a study of T cells after posttransplantation cyclophosphamide. Clones were sequenced by immunoSEQ multiplex PCR, and TCRdb holds only the in-frame ones, with some missing. The sample includes 5,000 or so clones, approximately 60% of them seen just once. Sequenced: memory CD8+ T cells sorted from blood. Receptors were obtained from a woman aged 55-69 years in good health, CMV-negative, and a related stem cell transplant donor. CDR3s include the opening cysteine and the closing phenylalanine or tryptophan. A D gene is named only where the DNA matches it firmly. Clone sizes are given selectively: once, few, many, or a class where the clone is expanded.

d_call: TRBD1; j_call: TRBJ1-4; clone_size: NA; v_call: TRBV5-8; cdr3_aa: CASSLDRGAKKLFF; cdr3_nt: TGTGCCAGCAGCTTGGACAGGGGAGCGAAGAAACTGTTTTTT
d_call: NA; j_call: TRBJ2-5; clone_size: NA; v_call: TRBV9; cdr3_aa: CASSVAGGRRGEETQYF; cdr3_nt: TGTGCCAGCAGCGTAGCCGGGGGACGGCGAGGTGAGGAGACCCAGTACTTC
d_call: NA; j_call: TRBJ2-1; clone_size: NA; v_call: TRBV7-9; cdr3_aa: CASGRGMGSYNEQFF; cdr3_nt: TGTGCCAGCGGAAGGGGGATGGGGTCCTACAATGAGCAGTTCTTC
d_call: NA; j_call: TRBJ1-5; clone_size: NA; v_call: TRBV19; cdr3_aa: CASSIGARPQHF; cdr3_nt: TGTGCCAGTAGTATAGGGGCGCGGCCCCAGCATTTT
d_call: NA; j_call: TRBJ2-7; clone_size: NA; v_call: TRBV4-2; cdr3_aa: CASSQVGSLAISYEQYF; cdr3_nt: TGTGCCAGCAGCCAAGTAGGTAGCCTTGCGATTTCCTACGAGCAGTACTTC
d_call: TRBD2; j_call: TRBJ2-1; clone_size: NA; v_call: TRBV30; cdr3_aa: CASTSGGVTYNEQFF; cdr3_nt: TGTGCCTCCACTAGCGGGGGGGTAACCTACAATGAGCAGTTCTTC
d_call: NA; j_call: TRBJ2-5; clone_size: NA; v_call: TRBV7-9; cdr3_aa: CASNLWGPETQYF; cdr3_nt: TGTGCCAGCAACCTGTGGGGGCCAGAGACCCAGTACTTC
d_call: TRBD2; j_call: TRBJ2-5; clone_size: NA; v_call: TRBV10-3; cdr3_aa: CAIAGGLSFPQETQYF; cdr3_nt: TGTGCCATCGCGGGAGGGCTGTCCTTTCCACAAGAGACCCAGTACTTC
d_call: TRBD2; j_call: TRBJ2-3; clone_size: NA; v_call: TRBV4-3; cdr3_aa: CASSQDGPSGGRTDTQYF; cdr3_nt: TGCGCCAGCAGCCAAGATGGTCCTAGCGGGGGACGCACAGATACGCAGTATTTT
d_call: TRBD1; j_call: TRBJ1-2; clone_size: NA; v_call: TRBV27; cdr3_aa: CASSGIGTADVYGYTF; cdr3_nt: TGTGCCAGCAGTGGAATAGGGACAGCGGATGTTTATGGCTACACCTTC
d_call: NA; j_call: TRBJ1-1; clone_size: NA; v_call: TRBV27; cdr3_aa: CASSPGHKNTEAFF; cdr3_nt: TGTGCCAGCAGTCCGGGACATAAGAACACTGAAGCTTTCTTT
d_call: NA; j_call: TRBJ2-7; clone_size: NA; v_call: TRBV6-1; cdr3_aa: CASSVSGGSSYEQYF; cdr3_nt: TGTGCCAGCAGTGTTTCTGGAGGCAGCTCCTACGAGCAGTACTTC
d_call: TRBD2; j_call: TRBJ2-5; clone_size: NA; v_call: TRBV25-1; cdr3_aa: CASSLGGVETQYF; cdr3_nt: TGTGCCAGCAGTCTGGGGGGGGTGGAGACCCAGTACTTC
d_call: TRBD1; j_call: TRBJ1-1; clone_size: NA; v_call: TRBV28; cdr3_aa: CASSLFAGTDTEAFF; cdr3_nt: TGTGCCAGCAGTTTATTCGCCGGGACAGACACTGAAGCTTTCTTT
d_call: NA; j_call: TRBJ1-4; clone_size: NA; v_call: TRBV11-2; cdr3_aa: CASSLESGYSRKLFF; cdr3_nt: TGTGCCAGCAGCTTAGAATCAGGGTATTCAAGAAAACTGTTTTTT
d_call: TRBD2; j_call: TRBJ2-7; clone_size: NA; v_call: TRBV4-1; cdr3_aa: CASSQVTGGTYEQYF; cdr3_nt: TGCGCCAGCAGCCAAGTTACCGGGGGGACCTACGAGCAGTACTTC
d_call: NA; j_call: TRBJ2-1; clone_size: NA; v_call: TRBV7-9; cdr3_aa: CASSAAPYNEQFF; cdr3_nt: TGTGCCAGCAGCGCGGCCCCATACAATGAGCAGTTCTTC
d_call: TRBD1; j_call: TRBJ2-1; clone_size: few; v_call: TRBV7-9; cdr3_aa: CATGTVSYNEQFF; cdr3_nt: TGTGCCACGGGGACAGTTTCTTACAATGAGCAGTTCTTC
d_call: NA; j_call: TRBJ1-5; clone_size: NA; v_call: TRBV9; cdr3_aa: CASSVGGDNQPQHF; cdr3_nt: TGTGCCAGCAGCGTAGGGGGAGACAATCAGCCCCAGCATTTT
d_call: TRBD1; j_call: TRBJ2-7; clone_size: NA; v_call: TRBV28; cdr3_aa: CASSLGQGYEQYF; cdr3_nt: TGTGCCAGCAGCCTCGGACAGGGTTACGAGCAGTACTTC
d_call: NA; j_call: TRBJ2-7; clone_size: NA; v_call: TRBV7-9; cdr3_aa: CASNLTPGDGSYEQYF; cdr3_nt: TGTGCCAGCAACCTTACGCCGGGGGACGGCTCCTACGAGCAGTACTTC